These 18 T cell receptor beta chains share one sample of origin, sequenced in a study of blood T cell repertoires in COVID-19. Profiled with immunoSEQ multiplex PCR; TCRdb holds only in-frame clones, not every one. The sample has approximately 300,000 clones; approximately 82% are singletons. The specimen was peripheral blood. These receptors all come from a woman aged 45-65 years with acute or convalescent COVID-19.

V is TRBV7-2 and J is TRBJ2-1; D is unclear. This CDR3 is 15 amino acids long. Germline V CDR1 and CDR2: SGHTA, FQGNSA. V was shortened by 0 bases and J by 4 bases, with 10 bases between the two germline ends. In DNA form, the CDR3 reads TGTGCCAGCAGCTTAGCCCCCGACACATACAATGAGCAGTTCTTC. It specifies CASSLAPDTYNEQFF.

The rearrangement uses TRBV5-1 and TRBJ2-5; D is perhaps TRBD1 (6 bases). V shed 3 bases and J shed 1 base, with 10 bases lying between them. Germline values: CDR1 SGHRS, CDR2 YFSETQ. The CDR3 consists of 14 residues. The CDR3: CASSWDTTQETQYF. The CDR3 DNA sequence: TGCGCCAGCAGCTGGGACACGACCCAAGAGACCCAGTACTTC.

The chain is built from TRBV5-8 and TRBJ1-1; 9 nucleotides match TRBD1. Germline-derived CDR1 and CDR2 are SGHTS and YDEGEE. The V and J ends lost 3 bases and 5 bases, in that order; junction bases with no gene match: 2. The CDR3 totals 13 residues. This CDR3 is CASSWGQGTEAFF. In nucleotides, the CDR3 is TGTGCCAGCAGCTGGGGACAGGGAACTGAAGCTTTCTTT.

Here the CDR3 reads CASSPDTNYGYTF. CDR3 in DNA: TGTGCCAGCAGCCCCGACACTAACTATGGCTACACCTTC. V is TRBV7-2 and J is TRBJ1-2; D is unclear. Trimming pared 5 bases from V and 0 bases from J, leaving 7 bases between. The CDR3 length is 13 residues. Germline V gives CDR1 SGHTA, CDR2 FQGNSA.

The chain joins TRBV10-3 to TRBJ2-5; tentative D call: TRBD2 (6 bases). The ends were cut back, 5 bases at V and 0 bases at J, with 13 bases in the middle. The CDR3 contains 15 residues. The germline V gene encodes CDR1 ENHRY and CDR2 SYGVKD. The CDR3: CAISFSPGDQETQYF. CDR3 DNA: TGTGCCATCAGTTTTTCCCCGGGGGACCAAGAGACCCAGTACTTC.

The gene calls are TRBV30 and TRBJ1-2; D gene uncertain. Deletions cut 5 bases from V and 3 bases from J, with 13 bases between. The CDR3 length is 13 residues. The V gene's germline CDR1 is GTSNPN and CDR2 SVGIG (reference sequence). The CDR3 sequence: CAWPRGGYYGYTF. The CDR3 region has the DNA TGTGCCTGGCCACGTGGCGGGTACTATGGCTACACCTTC.

The rearrangement joins TRBV5-4 to TRBJ2-3; tentative D call: TRBD2 (7 bases). The CDR3 spans 16 residues. Trimming took 1 base from V and 4 from J, leaving 16 bases between them. The germline gives CDR1 SGHNT, CDR2 YYREEE (reference sequence). As DNA, the CDR3 is TGTGCCAGCAGCTTGAGACGCGGGGGCGGGGCAGATACGCAGTATTTT. Protein sequence: CASSLRRGGGADTQYF.

This chain joins TRBV5-4 and TRBJ1-4, with TRBD1 as a possible D gene (5 bases). Germline-derived CDR1 and CDR2 are SGHNT and YYREEE (reference sequence). The CDR3 length is 16 residues. Between the trimmed V and J ends, which lost 1 base and 7 bases, there was a span of 17 bases. The CDR3 sequence: CASSLQQGGLGEKLFF. Written as DNA, the CDR3 is TGTGCCAGCAGCTTGCAGCAGGGCGGATTGGGTGAAAAACTGTTTTTT.

The V and J genes are TRBV5-4 and TRBJ2-3; 9 bases match TRBD2. Germline trimming cut 6 bases from V and 3 bases from J; bases unmatched to any gene: 5. The CDR3 runs 14 residues. Germline assignment: CDR1 SGHNT and CDR2 YYREEE (reference sequence). CDR3 DNA: TGTGCCAGCAACTTAGCGGGGGTGACAGATACGCAGTATTTT. This sequence encodes CASNLAGVTDTQYF. The full variable domain, with the rest looked up from reference TRBV5-4 and TRBJ2-3, is ETGVTQSPTHLIKTRGQQVTLRCSSQSGHNTVSWYQQALGQGPQFIFQYYREEENGRGNFPPRFSGLQFPNYSSELNVNALELDDSALYLCASNLAGVTDTQYFGPGTRLTVL.

This chain connects TRBV28 to TRBJ2-3, with 8 bases fitting TRBD1. CDR1 MDHEN and CDR2 SYDVKM come from the germline V gene. The CDR3 is 15 residues long. V was clipped by 4 bases and J by 5 bases; unmatched bases: 8. The CDR3 DNA is TGTGCCAGCAGTTCAGGACAGGGCTTTAAAGATACGCAGTATTTT. It is translated as CASSSGQGFKDTQYF.

This clone appeared once. The V and J genes are TRBV11-2 and TRBJ2-2, with TRBD1 identical over 11 bases. Germline CDR1 and CDR2: SGHAT and FQNNGV. J gave up 7 bases and V 1 base, and 2 bases lay outside the gene matches. The CDR3 spans 15 residues. In DNA form, the CDR3 reads TGTGCCAGCAGCTTAGCCGGGACAGGGGGCGGGGAGCTGTTTTTT. Its protein is CASSLAGTGGGELFF.

This clone was counted once. V is TRBV18 and J is TRBJ1-1; D possibly corresponds to TRBD1 (6 bases). Deletions cut 6 bases from V and 3 bases from J, with 11 bases between. Germline CDR1 reads KGHSH; CDR2 reads LQKENI. The CDR3 loop spans 13 amino acids. For the CDR3, the DNA is TGTGCCAGCTCGGGGGACATCTACACTGAAGCTTTCTTT. Amino acids: CASSGDIYTEAFF.

CDR3 sequence reads: CASSHRLPSEDTQYF. The CDR3 DNA reads as TGTGCCAGCAGCCACAGGCTCCCCTCGGAAGATACGCAGTATTTT. This rearrangement joins TRBV7-2 to TRBJ2-3; possibly TRBD1 for D (5 bases). This CDR3 has 15 residues. The V gene's germline CDR1 is SGHTA and CDR2 FQGNSA. V shed 5 bases and J shed 5 bases, with 17 bases lying between them.

The chain has TRBV27 and TRBJ1-1, with D possibly TRBD1 on 5 matching bases. CDR1 MNHEY and CDR2 SMNVEV come from the germline V gene (reference sequence). Trimming took 3 bases from V and 4 from J, leaving 12 bases between them. The CDR3 consists of 14 residues. The CDR3 DNA reads as TGTGCCAGCAGTTTTCAGGGCTGGTCCACTGAAGCTTTCTTT. As protein: CASSFQGWSTEAFF.

V usage is TRBV6-6 and J usage is TRBJ1-6, with D maybe TRBD1 (5 bases). V was clipped by 7 bases and J by 9 bases, with 19 bases between them. There are 15 residues in the CDR3. In germline, CDR1 is MNHNY, CDR2 SVGAGI (reference sequence). CDR3 nucleotides: TGTGCCAGCAACCCCTCGGCAGGGTTAATTTCACCCCTCCACTTT. This sequence encodes CASNPSAGLISPLHF.

J is TRBJ1-1 and V is TRBV7-2, with TRBD1 matching 11 bases. CDR1 is SGHTA and CDR2 is FQGNSA in the germline V gene. CDR3 size: 14 residues. J was trimmed by 4 bases and V by 5 bases; bases with no gene match: 3. CDR3 in DNA: TGTGCCAGCAGCCGGACAGGGGGCGGCACTGAAGCTTTCTTT. Protein: CASSRTGGGTEAFF.

The rearrangement links TRBV5-5 to TRBJ1-1; TRBD1 agrees at 9 bases. The CDR3 runs to 15 residues. With V trimmed by 4 bases and J by 3 bases, 7 bases remained unmatched. Germline CDR1 and CDR2: SGHKS and YYEKEE (reference sequence). Here the CDR3 DNA reads TGTGCCAGCAGCGAAGTGACAGGGGGTCACACTGAAGCTTTCTTT. It codes for CASSEVTGGHTEAFF.

This sequence joins TRBV11-2 and TRBJ2-3; TRBD1 matches at 9 bases. The CDR3 is made up of 15 amino acids. Germline V gene data show CDR1 as SGHAT and CDR2 as FQNNGV. V shed 3 bases, J shed 5 bases, and the junction held 6 bases outside the gene matches. The CDR3 sequence: CASSLSTGGQDTQYF. The CDR3 DNA sequence: TGTGCCAGCAGCTTGAGCACAGGGGGCCAAGATACGCAGTATTTT. Full variable domain (rest looked up from reference TRBV11-2 and TRBJ2-3): EAGVAQSPRYKIIEKRQSVAFWCNPISGHATLYWYQQILGQGPKLLIQFQNNGVVDDSQLPKDRFSAERLKGVDSTLKIQPAKLEDSAVYLCASSLSTGGQDTQYFGPGTRLTVL.